The clone carrying this TCR beta chain was observed many times. Its specificity is not known. This record belongs to a study of human T cells and chemical hapten exposure. Study-level results: Significantly more large CDR3 similarity clusters were formed by expanded TCRs than by controls. DPC sensitization produced no change in TCRs with frequency above 1 in 1000.

The CDR3 extends over 16 amino acids. V shed 3 bases and J 7 bases; nucleotides not matched to a gene: 9. CDR1 is MNHEY, CDR2 SMNVEV, per germline (reference sequence). Within the library, unique molecular identifiers were attached to each individual cDNA molecule. TCRdb re-derived calls from the RACE reads in MiXCR, one entry per CDR3 protein. The sample yields 360,000 or so distinct CDR3 sequences, more than 5% seen once. The sample's time point: patch test 2, 6 weeks after DPC sensitization. Treatment: therapeutic diphenylcyclopropenone sensitization with weekly scalp DPC. The template was total RNA from unfractionated whole blood.

The rearrangement joins TRBV27 to TRBJ2-1; 10 nucleotides agree with TRBD2. This material consisted of whole blood, taken in connection with sensitization to the hapten diphenylcyclopropenone (DPC). This TCR derives from a woman younger than 35 with alopecia areata. Some clones in this sample may be carry-over from other donors' samples. CDR3 protein: CASSFRASGGKNEQFF. DNA for the CDR3: TGTGCCAGCAGTTTCAGGGCTAGCGGGGGAAAGAATGAGCAGTTCTTC.